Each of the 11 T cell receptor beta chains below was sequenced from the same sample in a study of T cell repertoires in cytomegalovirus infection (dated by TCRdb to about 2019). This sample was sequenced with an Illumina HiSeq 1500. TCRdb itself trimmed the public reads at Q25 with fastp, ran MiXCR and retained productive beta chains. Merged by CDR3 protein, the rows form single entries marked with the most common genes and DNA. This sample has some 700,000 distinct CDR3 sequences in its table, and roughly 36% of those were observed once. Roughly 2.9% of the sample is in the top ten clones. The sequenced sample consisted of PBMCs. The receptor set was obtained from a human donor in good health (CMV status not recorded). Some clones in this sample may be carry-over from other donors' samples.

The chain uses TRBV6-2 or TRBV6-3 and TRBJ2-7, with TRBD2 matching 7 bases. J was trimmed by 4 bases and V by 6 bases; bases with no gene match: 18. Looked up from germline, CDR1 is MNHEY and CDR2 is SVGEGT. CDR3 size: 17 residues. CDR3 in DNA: TGTGCCAGCAGCGCCGGGACTACCCAACAATTTCGTTACGAGCAGTACTTC. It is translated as CASSAGTTQQFRYEQYF.

The CDR3 spells CASGGQLSSYEQYF. For the CDR3, the DNA is TGTGCCAGTGGGGGACAGCTGAGCTCCTACGAGCAGTACTTC. The chain couples TRBV5-6 to TRBJ2-7, with TRBD1 identical over 7 bases. V shed 8 bases and J 0 bases; nucleotides not matched to a gene: 8. This CDR3 spans 14 amino acids. Germline assignment: CDR1 SGHDT and CDR2 YYEEEE.

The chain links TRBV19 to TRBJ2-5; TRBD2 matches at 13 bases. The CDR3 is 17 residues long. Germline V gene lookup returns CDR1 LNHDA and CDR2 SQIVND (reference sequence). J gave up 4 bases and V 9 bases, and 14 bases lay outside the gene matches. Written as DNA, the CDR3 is TGTGCCAGCCGACCGAGGACTAGCGGGAGAAGGGGAGAGACCCAGTACTTC. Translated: CASRPRTSGRRGETQYF.

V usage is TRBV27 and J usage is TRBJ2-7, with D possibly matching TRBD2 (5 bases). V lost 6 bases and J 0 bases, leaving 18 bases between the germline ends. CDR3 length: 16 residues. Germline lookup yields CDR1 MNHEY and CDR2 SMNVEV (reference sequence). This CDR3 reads CASSPRAGESSYEQYF. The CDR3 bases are TGTGCCAGCAGCCCTAGGGCGGGTGAGAGCTCCTACGAGCAGTACTTC.

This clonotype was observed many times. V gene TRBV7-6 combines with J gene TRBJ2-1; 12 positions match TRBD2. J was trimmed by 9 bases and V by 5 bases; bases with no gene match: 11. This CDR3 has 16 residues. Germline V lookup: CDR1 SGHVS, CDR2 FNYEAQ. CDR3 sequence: CASSIASGGAAIEQFF. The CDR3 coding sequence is TGTGCCAGCAGCATCGCTAGCGGGGGGGCCGCGATTGAGCAGTTCTTC.

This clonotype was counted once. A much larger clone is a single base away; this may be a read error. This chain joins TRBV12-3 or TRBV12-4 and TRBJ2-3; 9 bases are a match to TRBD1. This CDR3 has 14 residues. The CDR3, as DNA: TGTGCCATCAGTTTTACAGGGGGCGGAGATACGCAGTATTTT. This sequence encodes CAISFTGGGDTQYF.

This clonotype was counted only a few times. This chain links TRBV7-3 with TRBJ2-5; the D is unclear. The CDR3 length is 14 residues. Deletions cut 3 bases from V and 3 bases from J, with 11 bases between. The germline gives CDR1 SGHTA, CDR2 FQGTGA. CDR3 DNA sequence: TGTGCCAGCAGCTTCGGGTTTGGGGAAGAGACCCAGTACTTC. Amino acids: CASSFGFGEETQYF.

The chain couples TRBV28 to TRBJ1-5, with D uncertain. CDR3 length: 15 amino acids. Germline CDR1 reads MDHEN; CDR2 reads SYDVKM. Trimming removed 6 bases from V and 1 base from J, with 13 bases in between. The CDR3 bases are TGTGCCAGCAGGTCCCAATTCGCCAGCAATCAGCCCCAGCATTTT. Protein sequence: CASRSQFASNQPQHF.

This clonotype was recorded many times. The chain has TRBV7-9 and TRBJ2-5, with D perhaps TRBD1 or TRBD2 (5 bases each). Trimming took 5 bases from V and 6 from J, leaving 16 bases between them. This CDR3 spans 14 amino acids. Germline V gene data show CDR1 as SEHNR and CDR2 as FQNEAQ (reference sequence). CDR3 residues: CASSPGTAGQTQYF. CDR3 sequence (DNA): TGTGCCAGCAGCCCCGGGACGGCCGGGCAGACCCAGTACTTC.

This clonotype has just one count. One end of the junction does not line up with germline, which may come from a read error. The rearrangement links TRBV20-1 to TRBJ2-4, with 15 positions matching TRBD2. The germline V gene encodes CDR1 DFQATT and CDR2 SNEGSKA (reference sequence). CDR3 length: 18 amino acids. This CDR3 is CGARPGLAGGLAKNIQYF. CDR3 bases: TGCGGTGCTAGACCGGGACTAGCGGGGGGCTTAGCCAAAAACATTCAGTACTTC.

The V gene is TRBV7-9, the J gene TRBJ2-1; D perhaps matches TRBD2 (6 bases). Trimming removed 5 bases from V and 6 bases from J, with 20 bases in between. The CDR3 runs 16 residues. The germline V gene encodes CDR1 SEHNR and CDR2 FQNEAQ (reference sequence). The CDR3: CASSTYLAAEGNEQFF. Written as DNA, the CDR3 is TGTGCCAGCAGCACTTATTTAGCGGCCGAGGGCAATGAGCAGTTCTTC.